The 11 T cell receptor beta chains reported below all come from one sample, sequenced in a study of radiotherapy plus CTLA-4 blockade in lung cancer. Clones were sequenced by immunoSEQ multiplex PCR, and TCRdb holds only the in-frame ones, with some missing. Among some 62,000 clones, 60% to 80% were seen once, and the ten largest hold approximately 4%. This specimen was peripheral blood, taken from a patient treated with radiotherapy plus ipilimumab. Receptors originate from a human donor with non-small cell lung cancer who had a complete response to radiotherapy plus ipilimumab.

V and J are TRBV6-5 and TRBJ1-3; perhaps TRBD1 as D (6 bases). V gave up 0 bases and J gave up 2 bases, with 8 bases separating them. Per the germline V gene, CDR1 is MNHEY and CDR2 is SVGAGI. CDR3 size: 15 residues. CDR3 amino acids: CASSYSGGPGNTIYF. The CDR3 nucleotides are TGTGCCAGCAGTTACTCGGGGGGGCCTGGAAACACCATATATTTT.

This rearrangement joins TRBV19 to TRBJ2-1; 13 bases are shared with TRBD2. Losses at the gene ends were 7 bases for V and 8 bases for J; bases not matched to a gene: 11. This CDR3 contains 16 residues. Germline V gene lookup returns CDR1 LNHDA and CDR2 SQIVND (reference sequence). CDR3 in amino acids: CASTPRTSGSGHEQFF. The CDR3 nucleotides read TGTGCCAGTACCCCCCGGACTAGCGGGAGTGGCCATGAGCAGTTCTTC. The variable domain in full, with the rest retrieved from reference TRBV19 and TRBJ2-1, is DGGITQSPKYLFRKEGQNVTLSCEQNLNHDAMYWYRQDPGQGLRLIYYSQIVNDFQKGDIAEGYSVSREKKESFPLTVTSAQKNPTAFYLCASTPRTSGSGHEQFFGPGTRLTVL.

This clone was seen more than once but under ten times. The rearrangement links TRBV19 to TRBJ2-6, with unresolved D. CDR1 is LNHDA and CDR2 is SQIVND in the germline V gene (reference sequence). Trimming took off 4 bases at V and 0 bases at J, with 10 bases between the two ends. This CDR3 comprises 16 residues. CDR3 bases: TGTGCCAGTAGTAGTGGGAAACTCTCTGGGGCCAACGTCCTGACTTTC. It is translated as CASSSGKLSGANVLTF.

CDR3 nucleotide sequence: TGCGCCAGCAGCTTTTCGGGGGCCCTTACAGGGACCGAAGCTTTCTTT. Residues: CASSFSGALTGTEAFF. The chain is built from TRBV5-1 and TRBJ1-1; D is possibly TRBD1 (6 bases). Germline CDR1 and CDR2: SGHRS and YFSETQ. V was pared by 2 bases and J by 8 bases, with 22 bases between. The CDR3 has 16 residues. Drawing the rest from reference TRBV5-1 and TRBJ1-1, the complete variable domain is KAGVTQTPRYLIKTRGQQVTLSCSPISGHRSVSWYQQTPGQGLQFLFEYFSETQRNKGNFPGRFSGRQFSNSRSEMNVSTLELGDSALYLCASSFSGALTGTEAFFGQGTRLTVV.

The chain combines TRBV7-2 with TRBJ1-1; TRBD1 aligns across 7 bases. The germline gives CDR1 SGHTA, CDR2 FQGNSA. This CDR3 is built from 14 residues. V lost 5 bases to trimming and J lost 3 bases; unmatched junction nucleotides: 6. Here the CDR3 reads CASSVQGSYTEAFF. The CDR3 bases are TGTGCCAGCAGCGTACAGGGGTCTTACACTGAAGCTTTCTTT.

The chain is built from TRBV11-3 and TRBJ1-1; D not certain. The CDR3 is 10 residues long. The V gene lost 10 bases and the J gene lost 5 bases, with 8 bases spanning the gap. CDR1 SGHNT and CDR2 YENEEA come from the germline V gene. CDR3 sequence (DNA): TGTGCCAAAGAATGGACTGAAGCTTTCTTT. Its translation is CAKEWTEAFF. The full variable domain, with the rest looked up from reference TRBV11-3 and TRBJ1-1, is EAGVVQSPRYKIIEKKQPVAFWCNPISGHNTLYWYLQNLGQGPELLIRYENEEAVDDSQLPKDRFSAERLKGVDSTLKIQPAELGDSAVYLCAKEWTEAFFGQGTRLTVV.

The chain joins TRBV30 to TRBJ1-1; tentative D call: TRBD1 (5 bases). CDR1 and CDR2 from the germline V gene are GTSNPN and SVGIG (reference sequence). V shed 4 bases and J shed 11 bases, with 23 bases lying between them. The CDR3 contains 14 residues. The CDR3 here is CAWMSGQGGLVAFF. In nucleotides, the CDR3 is TGTGCCTGGATGTCGGGGCAGGGAGGCCTGGTGGCTTTCTTT.

J is TRBJ2-7 and V is TRBV7-8; no clear D. Germline CDR1 reads SGHVS; CDR2 reads FQNEAQ. CDR3 length: 14 amino acids. V lost 0 bases and J lost 2, with 8 bases in between. CDR3 DNA: TGTGCCAGCAGCTTAGCCCAATCTGCCTACGAGCAGTACGTC. It specifies CASSLAQSAYEQYV.

On this clone: One junction end does not reproduce the germline sequence, and a read error may be involved. The sample carries other DNA sequences with the same CDR3. V and J are TRBV7-6 and TRBJ2-7, with TRBD1 matching over 12 bases. This CDR3 is built from 15 residues. Germline V lookup: CDR1 SGHVS, CDR2 FNYEAQ. The CDR3 loop is CASSPGTGGNYEQYF. For the CDR3, the DNA is TGCGCCAGCAGCCCAGGGACAGGGGGCAACTACGAGCAGTACTTC.

This chain uses TRBV19 with TRBJ2-4; TRBD1 matches at 10 bases. This CDR3 contains 17 residues. V lost 4 bases to trimming and J lost 6 bases; unmatched junction nucleotides: 12. Germline values: CDR1 LNHDA, CDR2 SQIVND (reference sequence). The CDR3: CASSTGIGQGDRNIQYF. In DNA form, the CDR3 reads TGTGCCAGTAGTACAGGAATCGGACAGGGGGATAGAAACATTCAGTACTTC.

The CDR3 DNA sequence: TGTGCCAGCAGCCAACTTACAGGGGGCGTTGAAGCTTTCTTT. It translates to CASSQLTGGVEAFF. This sequence joins TRBV14 and TRBJ1-1; 9 nucleotides agree with TRBD1. Germline V lookup: CDR1 SGHDN, CDR2 FVKESK. The CDR3 contains 14 residues. V shed 2 bases, J shed 7 bases, and the junction held 5 bases outside the gene matches.